This is a list of T cell receptor beta chains from one sample in a study of beta chain features in type 1 diabetes. Libraries were prepared by immunoSEQ multiplex PCR; TCRdb keeps only in-frame clonotypes and omits some of them. Of approximately 400,000 clones detected, more than 12% appear once; the ten largest clones hold about 0.019%. The sequencing sample was made of naive CD4+ T cells from blood. These TCRs come from a woman aged 18-30 years in good health. CDR3s include the opening cysteine and the closing phenylalanine or tryptophan. Fields, in order: clone size, V gene, D gene, J gene, CDR3 protein, CDR3 DNA. A D gene is named only where the DNA matches it firmly. Clone size is given for some rows only: seen once, a few or many times, or a class if the clone is expanded.

>few|TRBV7-9|.|TRBJ2-4
CASSLEGGSHIQYF
TGTGCCAGCAGCTTAGAGGGAGGCAGTCACATTCAGTACTTC
>few|TRBV28|TRBD1|TRBJ1-2
CASSDIHRGHYTF
TGTGCCAGCAGCGACATCCACAGGGGACACTACACCTTC
>.|TRBV6-5|TRBD2|TRBJ2-7
CASRTSGNYEQYF
TGTGCCAGCAGGACTAGCGGAAACTACGAGCAGTACTTC
>.|TRBV5-1|.|TRBJ1-2
CASSLEAGHYGYTF
TGCGCCAGCAGCTTGGAGGCAGGACATTATGGCTACACCTTC
>.|TRBV11-2|.|TRBJ1-4
CASSLLRQAATNEKLFF
TGTGCCAGCAGCTTACTCCGACAGGCCGCAACTAATGAAAAACTGTTTTTT
>few|TRBV4-3|.|TRBJ2-3
CASSQVRTSTDTQYF
TGCGCCAGCAGCCAAGTGCGGACTAGCACAGATACGCAGTATTTT
>.|TRBV27|TRBD2|TRBJ2-1
CASSLRLAENNEQFF
TGTGCCAGCAGTCTCCGACTAGCGGAGAACAATGAGCAGTTCTTC
>few|TRBV28|.|TRBJ2-3
CASRMEFATDTQYF
TGTGCCAGCAGGATGGAGTTCGCCACAGATACGCAGTATTTT
>few|TRBV7-9|.|TRBJ1-4
CASSLEQNEKLFF
TGTGCCAGCAGCTTAGAACAGAATGAAAAACTGTTTTTT
>.|TRBV5-4|.|TRBJ1-3
CASSWQPGNTIYF
TGTGCCAGCAGCTGGCAACCTGGAAACACCATATATTTT
>few|TRBV5-4|TRBD2|TRBJ2-1
CASSPGASGGDYNEQFF
TGTGCCAGCAGCCCGGGGGCTAGCGGGGGGGATTACAATGAGCAGTTCTTC
>.|TRBV5-4|.|TRBJ2-1
CASSLPLAPYNEQFF
TGTGCCAGCAGCTTGCCGTTAGCACCCTACAATGAGCAGTTCTTC
>few|TRBV29-1|TRBD2|TRBJ2-1
CSVEGIAGAYNEQFF
TGCAGCGTTGAAGGAATAGCGGGAGCCTACAATGAGCAGTTCTTC
>few|TRBV10-3|TRBD1|TRBJ2-1
CAISEEGALNEQFF
TGTGCCATCAGTGAAGAGGGGGCGTTGAATGAGCAGTTCTTC
>.|TRBV5-1|TRBD2|TRBJ2-2
CASSGASGSPGELFF
TGCGCCAGCAGCGGGGCTAGCGGGAGTCCCGGGGAGCTGTTTTTT
>.|TRBV19|.|TRBJ2-3
CASSTSTDTQYF
TGTGCCAGTAGTACCTCCACAGATACGCAGTATTTT
>few|TRBV28|TRBD1|TRBJ1-2
CASSLPTGELGYTF
TGTGCCAGCAGTCTCCCTACAGGGGAGCTTGGCTACACCTTC
>.|TRBV29-1|TRBD1|TRBJ1-1
CSVDRQGAEAFF
TGCAGCGTTGACCGCCAGGGGGCTGAAGCTTTCTTT
>once|TRBV7-9|.|TRBJ2-7
CASSPVRGRGYEQYF
TGTGCCAGCAGCCCAGTCAGGGGTAGGGGCTACGAGCAGTACTTC
>.|TRBV30|TRBD1|TRBJ1-5
CAWRGTGDGQPQHF
TGTGCCTGGAGGGGAACAGGGGACGGGCAGCCCCAGCATTTT
>few|TRBV29-1|.|TRBJ2-3
CSVDRQITDTQYF
TGCAGCGTTGACCGACAGATCACAGATACGCAGTATTTT
>.|TRBV20-1|.|TRBJ2-1
CSAGGHEQFF
TGCAGTGCCGGAGGGCACGAGCAGTTCTTC
>.|TRBV29-1|TRBD2|TRBJ2-7
CSARTSGSYEQYF
TGCAGCGCTCGGACTAGCGGGTCCTACGAGCAGTACTTC
>.|TRBV28|TRBD1|TRBJ2-7
CASSLVYRQGAYEQYF
TGTGCCAGCAGTTTAGTTTATAGACAGGGCGCCTACGAGCAGTACTTC
>.|TRBV28|TRBD2|TRBJ2-1
CASSFVSGRSHEQFF
TGTGCCAGCAGTTTTGTCAGCGGGAGGTCCCATGAGCAGTTCTTC
>.|TRBV29-1|.|TRBJ1-5
CSVGAGGNQPQHF
TGCAGCGTTGGAGCCGGGGGGAATCAGCCCCAGCATTTT
>.|TRBV21-1|.|TRBJ2-5
CASTLSQGETQYF
TGTGCCAGCACCCTCTCGCAGGGAGAGACCCAGTACTTC
>few|TRBV5-6|TRBD2|TRBJ2-4
CASSSVSGRSDIQYF
TGTGCCAGCAGCTCCGTTAGCGGGAGAAGCGACATTCAGTACTTC
>.|TRBV19|TRBD2|TRBJ2-1
CASSRLAGASYNEQFF
TGTGCCAGTAGTAGACTAGCGGGTGCCTCCTACAATGAGCAGTTCTTC
>.|TRBV6-5|.|TRBJ2-4
CASSRGGEGGIQYF
TGTGCCAGCAGCCGCGGGGGCGAAGGCGGCATTCAGTACTTC
>.|TRBV27|TRBD1|TRBJ2-3
CASSAKRQGRITDTQYF
TGTGCCAGCAGTGCCAAACGACAGGGGCGAATCACAGATACGCAGTATTTT
>.|TRBV5-4|TRBD2|TRBJ2-1
CASSAGTSLSSYNEQFF
TGTGCCAGCAGCGCCGGGACTAGCTTGAGCTCCTACAATGAGCAGTTCTTC
>.|TRBV7-2|.|TRBJ1-1
CASSSLRTGTRNTEAFF
TGTGCCAGCAGCTCCTTACGCACCGGGACACGCAACACTGAAGCTTTCTTT
>few|TRBV7-7|TRBD2|TRBJ2-5
CASSLVAAGGRETQYF
TGTGCCAGCAGCTTAGTTGCAGCGGGAGGGCGGGAGACCCAGTACTTC
>.|TRBV4-3|.|TRBJ2-3
CASSPRDSIDTQYF
TGCGCCAGCAGCCCCCGGGACTCAATAGATACGCAGTATTTT
>few|TRBV27|TRBD2|TRBJ2-1
CASLGLAGYNEQFF
TGTGCCAGCCTGGGGCTAGCGGGCTACAATGAGCAGTTCTTC
>few|TRBV5-1|.|TRBJ1-2
CASSLFGWGQDGKLGYTF
TGCGCCAGCAGCTTGTTTGGTTGGGGGCAGGATGGGAAGTTGGGCTACACCTTC
>.|TRBV18|.|TRBJ1-5
CASSPLTGGGNQPQHF
TGTGCCAGCTCACCGTTGACAGGAGGAGGCAATCAGCCCCAGCATTTT
>few|TRBV30|TRBD1|TRBJ1-1
CAWSMGQTNTEAFF
TGTGCCTGGAGTATGGGACAGACCAACACTGAAGCTTTCTTT
>few|TRBV7-3|TRBD2|TRBJ2-1
CASRRVAGGSGEQFF
TGTGCCAGCAGGCGGGTAGCGGGAGGTTCAGGGGAGCAGTTCTTC
>few|TRBV6-5|.|TRBJ2-1
CASRLASSSYNEQFF
TGTGCCAGCAGACTAGCCTCCAGCTCCTACAATGAGCAGTTCTTC
>.|TRBV5-4|.|TRBJ1-2
CASSSDPLYGYTF
TGTGCCAGCAGCTCAGATCCCCTCTATGGCTACACCTTC
>.|TRBV2|.|TRBJ1-1
CASRTSLNTEAFF
TGTGCCAGCAGGACATCCTTGAACACTGAAGCTTTCTTT